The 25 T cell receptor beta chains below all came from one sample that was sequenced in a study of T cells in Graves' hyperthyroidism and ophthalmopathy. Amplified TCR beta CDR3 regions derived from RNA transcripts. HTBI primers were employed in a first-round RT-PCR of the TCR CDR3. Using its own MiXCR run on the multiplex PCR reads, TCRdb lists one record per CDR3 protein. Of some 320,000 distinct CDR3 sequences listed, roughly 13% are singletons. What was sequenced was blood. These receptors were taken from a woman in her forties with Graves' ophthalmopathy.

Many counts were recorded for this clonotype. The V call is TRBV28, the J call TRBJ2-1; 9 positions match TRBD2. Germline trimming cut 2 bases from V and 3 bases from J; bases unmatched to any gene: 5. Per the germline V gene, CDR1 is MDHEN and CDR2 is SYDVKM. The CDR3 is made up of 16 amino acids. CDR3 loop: CASSLPGTSSYNEQFF. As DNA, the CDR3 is TGTGCCAGCAGTTTACCCGGGACTAGCAGCTACAATGAGCAGTTCTTC.

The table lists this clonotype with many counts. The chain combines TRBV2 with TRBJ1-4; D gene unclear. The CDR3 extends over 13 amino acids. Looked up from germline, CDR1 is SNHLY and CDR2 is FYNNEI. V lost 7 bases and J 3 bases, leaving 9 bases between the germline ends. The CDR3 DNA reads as TGTGCCAGCACCCGGAGGGCTAATGAAAAACTGTTTTTT. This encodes CASTRRANEKLFF.

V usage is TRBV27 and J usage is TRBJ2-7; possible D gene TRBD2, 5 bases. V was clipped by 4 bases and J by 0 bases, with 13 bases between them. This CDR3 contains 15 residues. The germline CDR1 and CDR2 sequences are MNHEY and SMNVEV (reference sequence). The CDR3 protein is CASSSRMGSSYEQYF. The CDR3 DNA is TGTGCCAGCAGTTCACGGATGGGGAGCTCCTACGAGCAGTACTTC.

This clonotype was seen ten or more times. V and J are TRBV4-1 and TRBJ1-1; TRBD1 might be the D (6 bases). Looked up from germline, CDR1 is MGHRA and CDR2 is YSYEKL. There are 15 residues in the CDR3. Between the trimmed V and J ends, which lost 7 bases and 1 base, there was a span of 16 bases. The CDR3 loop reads CASTLSGTPNTEAFF. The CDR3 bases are TGCGCCAGCACCCTAAGCGGGACACCGAACACTGAAGCTTTCTTT.

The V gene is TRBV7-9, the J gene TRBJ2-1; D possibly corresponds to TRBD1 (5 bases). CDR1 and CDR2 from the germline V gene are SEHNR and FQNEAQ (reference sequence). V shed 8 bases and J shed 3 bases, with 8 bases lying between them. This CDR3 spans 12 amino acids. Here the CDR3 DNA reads TGTGCCAGCGCTGACAGCTACAATGAGCAGTTCTTC. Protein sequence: CASADSYNEQFF.

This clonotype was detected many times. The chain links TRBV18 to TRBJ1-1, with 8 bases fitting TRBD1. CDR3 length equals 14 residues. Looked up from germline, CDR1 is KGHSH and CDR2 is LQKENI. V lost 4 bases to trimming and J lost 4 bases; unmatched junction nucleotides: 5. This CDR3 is CASSQTGGSTEAFF. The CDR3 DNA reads TGTGCCAGCTCACAAACAGGGGGAAGCACTGAAGCTTTCTTT.

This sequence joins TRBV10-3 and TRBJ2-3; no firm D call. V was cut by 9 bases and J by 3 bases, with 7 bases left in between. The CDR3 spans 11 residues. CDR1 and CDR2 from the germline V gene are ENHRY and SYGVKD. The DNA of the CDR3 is TGTGCCATTCTTAGGACAGATACGCAGTATTTT. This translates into CAILRTDTQYF.

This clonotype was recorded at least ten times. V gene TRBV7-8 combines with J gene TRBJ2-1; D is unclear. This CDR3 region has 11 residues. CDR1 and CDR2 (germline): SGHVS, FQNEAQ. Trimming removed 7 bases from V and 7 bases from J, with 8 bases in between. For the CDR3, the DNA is TGTGCCAGCAAAATATCTAATGAGCAGTTCTTC. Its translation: CASKISNEQFF.

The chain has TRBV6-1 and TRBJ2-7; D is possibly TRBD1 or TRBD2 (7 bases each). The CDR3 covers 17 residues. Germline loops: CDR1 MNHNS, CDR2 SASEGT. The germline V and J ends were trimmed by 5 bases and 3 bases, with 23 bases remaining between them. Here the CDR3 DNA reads TGTGCCAGCAGTCCCCGACCAGGGGGGGAGTTAAACTACGAGCAGTACTTC. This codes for CASSPRPGGELNYEQYF.

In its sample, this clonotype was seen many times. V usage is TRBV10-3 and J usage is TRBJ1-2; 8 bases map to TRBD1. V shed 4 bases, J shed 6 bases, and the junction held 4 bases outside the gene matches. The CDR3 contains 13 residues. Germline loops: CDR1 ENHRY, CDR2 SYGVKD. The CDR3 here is CAISVSGGDGYTF. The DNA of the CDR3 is TGTGCCATCAGTGTGTCAGGGGGCGATGGCTACACCTTC.

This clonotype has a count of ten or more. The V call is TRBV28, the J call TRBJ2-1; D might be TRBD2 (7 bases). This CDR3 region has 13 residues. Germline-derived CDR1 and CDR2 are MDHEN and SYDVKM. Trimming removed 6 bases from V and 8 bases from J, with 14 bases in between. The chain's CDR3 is CASSRSGGDEQFF. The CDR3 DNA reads TGTGCCAGCAGCCGGTCGGGGGGCGATGAGCAGTTCTTC.

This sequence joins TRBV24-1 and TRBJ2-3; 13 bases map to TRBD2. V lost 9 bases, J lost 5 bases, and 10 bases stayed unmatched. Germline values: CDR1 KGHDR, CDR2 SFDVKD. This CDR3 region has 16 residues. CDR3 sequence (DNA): TGTGCCACCGGTCCAGGGACTAGCGGGATTGGAGATACGCAGTATTTT. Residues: CATGPGTSGIGDTQYF.

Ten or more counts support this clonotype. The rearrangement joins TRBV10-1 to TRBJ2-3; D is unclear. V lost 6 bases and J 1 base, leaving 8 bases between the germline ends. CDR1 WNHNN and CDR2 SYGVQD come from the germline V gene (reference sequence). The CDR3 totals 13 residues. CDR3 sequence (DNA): TGCGCCAGCAGGGGTGCAGGCACAGATACGCAGTATTTT. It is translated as CASRGAGTDTQYF.

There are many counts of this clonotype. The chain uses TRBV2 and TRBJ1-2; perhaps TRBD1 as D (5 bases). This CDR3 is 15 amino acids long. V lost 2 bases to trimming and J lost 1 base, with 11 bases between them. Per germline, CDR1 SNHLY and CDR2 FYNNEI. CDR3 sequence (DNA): TGTGCCAGCAGTGAACAACAGGCCTTTAACTATGGCTACACCTTC. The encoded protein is CASSEQQAFNYGYTF.

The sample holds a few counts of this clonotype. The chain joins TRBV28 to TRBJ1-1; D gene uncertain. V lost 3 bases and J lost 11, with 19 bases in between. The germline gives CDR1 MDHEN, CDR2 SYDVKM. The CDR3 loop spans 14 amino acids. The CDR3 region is CASSFFGGSGRAFF. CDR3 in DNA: TGTGCCAGCAGTTTCTTTGGAGGTTCGGGGAGGGCTTTCTTT.

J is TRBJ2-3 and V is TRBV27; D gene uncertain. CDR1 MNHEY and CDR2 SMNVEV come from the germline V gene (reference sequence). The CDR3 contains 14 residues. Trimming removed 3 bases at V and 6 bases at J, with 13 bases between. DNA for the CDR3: TGTGCCAGCAGTTTTCGTTCGCGTGGCGATACGCAGTATTTT. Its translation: CASSFRSRGDTQYF.

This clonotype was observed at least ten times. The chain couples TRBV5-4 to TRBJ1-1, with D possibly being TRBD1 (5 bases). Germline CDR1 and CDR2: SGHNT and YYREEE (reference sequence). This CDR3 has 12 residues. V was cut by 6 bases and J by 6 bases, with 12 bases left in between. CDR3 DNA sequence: TGTGCCAGCAAATTGGGGGGGGCTGAAGCTTTCTTT. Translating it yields CASKLGGAEAFF.

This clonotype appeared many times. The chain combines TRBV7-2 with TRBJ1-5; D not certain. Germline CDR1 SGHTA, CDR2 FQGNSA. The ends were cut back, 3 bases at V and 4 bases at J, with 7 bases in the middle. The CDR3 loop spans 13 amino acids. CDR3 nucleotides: TGTGCCAGCAGCTTCGGCGGAAATCAGCCCCAGCATTTT. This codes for CASSFGGNQPQHF.

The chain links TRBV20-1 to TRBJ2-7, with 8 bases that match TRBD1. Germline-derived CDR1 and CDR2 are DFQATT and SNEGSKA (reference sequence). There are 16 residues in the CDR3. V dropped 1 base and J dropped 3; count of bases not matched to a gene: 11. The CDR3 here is CSARGGGQGRDYEQYF. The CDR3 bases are TGCAGTGCTAGAGGTGGTGGACAGGGAAGGGACTACGAGCAGTACTTC.

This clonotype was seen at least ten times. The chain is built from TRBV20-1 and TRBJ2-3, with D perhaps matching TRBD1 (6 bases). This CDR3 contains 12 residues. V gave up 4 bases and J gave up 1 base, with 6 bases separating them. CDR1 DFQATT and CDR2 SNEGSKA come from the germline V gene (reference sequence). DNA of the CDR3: TGCAGTGCTAAGGGGGGCACAGATACGCAGTATTTT. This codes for CSAKGGTDTQYF.

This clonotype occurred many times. CDR3 protein: CASSYVPSGILQETQYF. CDR3 in DNA: TGTGCCAGCAGTTACGTCCCTAGCGGGATATTACAAGAGACCCAGTACTTC. The rearrangement links TRBV6-5 to TRBJ2-5; 9 bases map to TRBD2. Trimming removed 2 bases from V and 2 bases from J; junction bases left unmatched: 9. Germline CDR1 reads MNHEY; CDR2 reads SVGAGI. There are 17 residues in the CDR3.

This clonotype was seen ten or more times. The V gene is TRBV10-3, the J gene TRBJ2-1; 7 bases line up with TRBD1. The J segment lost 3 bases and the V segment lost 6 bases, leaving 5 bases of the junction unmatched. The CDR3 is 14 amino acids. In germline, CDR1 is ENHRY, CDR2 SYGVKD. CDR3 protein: CAIRGDSLYNEQFF. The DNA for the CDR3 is TGTGCCATCAGGGGGGACAGCCTCTACAATGAGCAGTTCTTC.

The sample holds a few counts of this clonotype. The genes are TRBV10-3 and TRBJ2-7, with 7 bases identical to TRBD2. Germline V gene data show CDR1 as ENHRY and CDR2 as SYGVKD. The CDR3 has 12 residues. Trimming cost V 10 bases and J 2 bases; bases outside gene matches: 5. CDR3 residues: CATSSGTYEQYF. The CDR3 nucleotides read TGTGCCACCTCTAGCGGCACCTACGAGCAGTACTTC.

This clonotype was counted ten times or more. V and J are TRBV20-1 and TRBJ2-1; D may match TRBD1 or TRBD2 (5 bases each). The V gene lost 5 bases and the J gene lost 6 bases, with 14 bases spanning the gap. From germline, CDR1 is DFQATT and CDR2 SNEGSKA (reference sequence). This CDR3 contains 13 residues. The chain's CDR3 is CSAPVGAGNEQFF. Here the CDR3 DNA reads TGCAGTGCTCCAGTTGGGGCGGGCAATGAGCAGTTCTTC.

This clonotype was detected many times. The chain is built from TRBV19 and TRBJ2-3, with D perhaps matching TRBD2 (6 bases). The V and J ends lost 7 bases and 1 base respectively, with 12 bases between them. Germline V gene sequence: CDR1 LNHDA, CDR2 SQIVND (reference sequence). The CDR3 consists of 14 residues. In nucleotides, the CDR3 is TGTGCCAGTAAGGACTGGGAGGGCACAGATACGCAGTATTTT. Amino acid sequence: CASKDWEGTDTQYF.